This T cell receptor (beta chain) was captured by sequencing in a study of blood T cell repertoires in COVID-19. On the study more broadly: The samples span acute and convalescent COVID-19 from the United States, Italy and Spain. PBMCs, B-cell-depleted T cells, or T cells were the source of the cDNA or gDNA that made up the material.

Germline V gene sequence: CDR1 SGHNT, CDR2 YENEEA. CDR3 length: 14 residues. V was clipped by 6 bases and J by 1 base; unmatched bases: 5. Sequencing used immunoSEQ multiplex PCR; TCRdb keeps in-frame clones, though not all of them. The sample carries approximately 46,000 clones, 91% recorded once. The sequenced sample consisted of peripheral blood. This sequence joins TRBV11-3 and TRBJ1-2; TRBD1 matches at 7 bases. The source of this sequence is a man in his 70s with active COVID-19. The DNA for the CDR3 is TGTGCCAGCAGGCCCGGACAGGTTAACTATGGCTACACCTTC. It codes for CASRPGQVNYGYTF.